These 9 T cell receptor beta chains came from one sample sequenced in a study of shared clonotypes between healthy human individuals (dated by TCRdb to about 2020). Receptor libraries were prepared by the immunoSEQ multiplex PCR assay. TCRdb stores this immuneACCESS table with in-frame sequences only. Part of the clones is absent; in the studies checked, under half of the shortfall reflects unresolved V genes, and no reason is known for the rest. The sample data list about 1,800,000 clones, and about 95% of these were observed just once. Roughly 1% of the sample goes to the ten largest clones. CD8 naive samples were obtained by positive selection for CCR7 among CD45RO-negative cells, yielding a CD45RA+CCR7+ population from which TemRA cells were excluded. Source material: naive CD8+ T cells sorted from blood. The cell subset or site label on this specimen signifies: CD45RA+CCR7+. The receptors stem from a man between 18 and 35 years old in good health.

V usage is TRBV10-3 and J usage is TRBJ2-5; D may be TRBD1 or TRBD2 (7 bases each). Trimming left V 6 bases short and J 0 bases short, with 14 bases between. Germline CDR1 reads ENHRY; CDR2 reads SYGVKD. The CDR3 length is 15 residues. CDR3 in DNA: TGTGCCATCAGCAGGGGGGGAAGTAACCAAGAGACCCAGTACTTC. It yields the protein CAISRGGSNQETQYF.

The chain joins TRBV4-1 to TRBJ2-1; 12 positions agree with TRBD2. CDR1 and CDR2 (germline): MGHRA, YSYEKL. The CDR3 has 16 residues. V dropped 1 base and J dropped 10; count of bases not matched to a gene: 8. CDR3 coding DNA: TGCGCCAGCAGCCAAGGACCGGGACTAGCGGGCTCAGAGCAGTTCTTC. Translating gives CASSQGPGLAGSEQFF.

The chain carries TRBV5-1 and TRBJ2-1, with D unresolved. There are 13 residues in the CDR3. V lost 1 base, J lost 6 bases, and 8 bases lay in between. Germline CDR1 and CDR2: SGHRS and YFSETQ. CDR3 amino acids: CASSLPGSNEQFF. The CDR3 DNA reads TGCGCCAGCAGCTTGCCTGGGTCCAATGAGCAGTTCTTC.

The chain couples TRBV5-1 to TRBJ2-2; tentatively, D is TRBD2 (5 bases). Looked up from germline, CDR1 is SGHRS and CDR2 is YFSETQ. The CDR3 has 16 residues. Trimming shortened V by 0 bases and J by 4 bases, and 13 bases separated the two germline ends. CDR3 in amino acids: CASSLAHGVVTGELFF. The CDR3 coding sequence is TGCGCCAGCAGCTTGGCCCACGGGGTGGTCACCGGGGAGCTGTTTTTT.

The chain employs TRBV6-6 and TRBJ2-5; TRBD1 or TRBD2 may be the D gene (5 bases each). Germline-derived CDR1 and CDR2 are MNHNY and SVGAGI (reference sequence). This CDR3 contains 13 residues. V was clipped by 4 bases and J by 5 bases, with 11 bases between them. The CDR3 nucleotides read TGTGCCAGCAGTTTAGAGGGGCCGGAGACCCAGTACTTC. Its translation: CASSLEGPETQYF.

The V call is TRBV19, the J call TRBJ1-1; possible D gene TRBD1, 5 bases. The CDR3 has 16 residues. In germline, CDR1 is LNHDA, CDR2 SQIVND (reference sequence). The V end was cut by 5 bases, the J end by 1 base, with 17 bases between. CDR3 sequence reads: CASSSIPGTANTEAFF. The CDR3, as DNA: TGTGCCAGTAGTTCAATTCCCGGGACCGCGAACACTGAAGCTTTCTTT.

This clone was recorded once. The CDR3 loop is CAWSVTTEGEAFF. The CDR3 nucleotides read TGTGCCTGGAGTGTAACGACCGAAGGCGAAGCTTTCTTT. The chain carries TRBV30 and TRBJ1-1; D ambiguous. V gave up 0 bases and J gave up 8 bases, with 13 bases separating them. The CDR3 extends over 13 amino acids. CDR1 is GTSNPN and CDR2 is SVGIG in the germline V gene (reference sequence).

The genes are TRBV27 and TRBJ1-5; no firm D call. V was shortened by 5 bases and J by 0 bases, with 11 bases between the two germline ends. From germline, CDR1 is MNHEY and CDR2 SMNVEV (reference sequence). The CDR3 is 15 residues long. As DNA, the CDR3 is TGTGCCAGCAGTAACAGTCCCTATAGCAATCAGCCCCAGCATTTT. This gives the protein CASSNSPYSNQPQHF.

The chain combines TRBV7-9 with TRBJ2-1, with D perhaps TRBD2 (5 bases). Per germline, CDR1 SEHNR and CDR2 FQNEAQ (reference sequence). CDR3 length: 16 amino acids. V was shortened by 4 bases and J by 8 bases, with 21 bases between the two germline ends. The CDR3 sequence is CASSSPTTAPRHEQFF. The CDR3, as DNA: TGTGCCAGCAGCTCCCCGACTACCGCTCCCCGACATGAGCAGTTCTTC.